These T cell receptor beta chains were read from a single sample in a study of blood T cell repertoires in COVID-19. The method was immunoSEQ multiplex PCR; TCRdb's version includes in-frame clones alone and lacks a portion of them. The sample shows approximately 100,000 clones, 70% to 80% of them seen only once. Sequencing was performed on peripheral blood. The receptor set was obtained from a human donor with acute or convalescent COVID-19. The donor label of this sample is uncertain. Both conserved end residues are part of each CDR3.

J gene,V gene,CDR3 protein
TRBJ2-3,TRBV2,CASKGQGSDTQYF
TRBJ1-2,TRBV4-2,CASSQDTGQGFDGYTF
TRBJ2-7,TRBV30,CAWSVGLAGIYEQYF
TRBJ2-5,TRBV5-6,CASSTAGLQETQYF
TRBJ1-4,TRBV19,CASSTPRRGLSEKLFF
TRBJ1-1,TRBV15,CATSRDLRNTEAFF
TRBJ1-2,TRBV5-4,CASSLTGRNYGYTF
TRBJ2-2,TRBV7-2,CASSLISNTGELFF
TRBJ2-3,TRBV5-5,CASSSARGPDTQYF
TRBJ2-1,TRBV6-1,CASSELAGYNEQFF
TRBJ1-5,TRBV27,CASSLWAGNSEAF
TRBJ1-4,TRBV7-2,CASSLVGSEKLFF